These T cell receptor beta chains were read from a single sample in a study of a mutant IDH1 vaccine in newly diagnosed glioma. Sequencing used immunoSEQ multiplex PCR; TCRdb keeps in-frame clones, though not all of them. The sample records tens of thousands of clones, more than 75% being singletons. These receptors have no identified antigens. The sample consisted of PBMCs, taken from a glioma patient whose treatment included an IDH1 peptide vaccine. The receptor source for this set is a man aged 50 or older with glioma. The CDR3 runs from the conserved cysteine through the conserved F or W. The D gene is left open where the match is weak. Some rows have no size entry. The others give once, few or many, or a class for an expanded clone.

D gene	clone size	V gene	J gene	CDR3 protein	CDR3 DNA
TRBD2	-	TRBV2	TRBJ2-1	CASSERRGEGQFF	TGTGCCAGCAGTGAAAGGCGGGGGGAGGGGCAGTTCTTC
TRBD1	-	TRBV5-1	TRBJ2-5	CASSDREETQYF	TGCGCCAGCAGCGACAGGGAAGAGACCCAGTACTTC
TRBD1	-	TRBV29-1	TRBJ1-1	CSVAINQGQGGFF	TGCAGCGTTGCAATTAACCAGGGACAGGGCGGCTTCTTT
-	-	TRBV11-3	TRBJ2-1	CASSLMAVSFNEQFF	TGTGCCAGCAGCTTAATGGCGGTTTCATTCAATGAGCAGTTCTTC
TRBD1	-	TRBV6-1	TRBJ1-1	CASILDRVNTEAFF	TGTGCCAGCATCCTTGACAGGGTAAACACTGAAGCTTTCTTT
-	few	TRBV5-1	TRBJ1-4	CASSLSQTNEKLFF	TGCGCCAGCAGCTTGTCCCAAACTAATGAAAAACTGTTTTTT
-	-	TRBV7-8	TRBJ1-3	CASGTGPGNTIYF	TGTGCCAGCGGAACAGGGCCGGGAAACACCATATATTTT
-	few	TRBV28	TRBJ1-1	CASSFRGNTEAFF	TGTGCCAGCAGTTTCCGGGGGAACACTGAAGCTTTCTTT
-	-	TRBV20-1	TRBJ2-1	CSARVNNEQFF	TGCAGTGCTAGAGTAAACAATGAGCAGTTCTTC
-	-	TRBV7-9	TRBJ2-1	CASSPLTSSSYNEQFF	TGTGCCAGCAGCCCATTAACCTCGAGCTCCTACAATGAGCAGTTCTTC
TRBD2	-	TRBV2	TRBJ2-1	CASSSGGSYNEQFF	TGTGCCAGCAGTAGCGGGGGCTCCTACAATGAGCAGTTCTTC
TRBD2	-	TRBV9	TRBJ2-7	CASSPPGLAGAPYEQYF	TGTGCCAGCAGCCCCCCGGGACTAGCGGGGGCACCCTACGAGCAGTACTTC
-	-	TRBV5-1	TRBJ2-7	CAIYGQAGYEQYF	TGCGCCATCTATGGACAGGCGGGATACGAGCAGTACTTC
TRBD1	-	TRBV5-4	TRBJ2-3	CASRNRITGGVSSDTQYF	TGTGCCAGCAGAAATCGTATAACAGGGGGCGTCTCATCCGATACGCAGTATTTT
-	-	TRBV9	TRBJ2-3	CASSVIRGDTQYF	TGTGCCAGCAGCGTAATTCGTGGAGATACGCAGTATTTT
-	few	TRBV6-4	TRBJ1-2	CASSPGFWVYGYTF	TGTGCCAGCAGTCCTGGCTTCTGGGTCTATGGCTACACCTTC
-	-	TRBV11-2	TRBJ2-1	CASSLDNEQFF	TGTGCCAGCAGCTTAGACAATGAGCAGTTCTTC
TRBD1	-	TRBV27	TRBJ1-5	CASADRGNQPQHF	TGTGCCAGCGCAGACAGGGGGAATCAGCCCCAGCATTTT
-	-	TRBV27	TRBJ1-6	CASSLYRGTPLHF	TGTGCCAGCAGTTTATATAGGGGCACACCCCTCCACTTT
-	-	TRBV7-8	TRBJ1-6	CASSLVGRGAYNSPLHF	TGTGCCAGCAGCTTAGTTGGCAGGGGTGCCTATAATTCACCCCTCCACTTT
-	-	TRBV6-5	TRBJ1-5	CASSYAKHGQPQHF	TGTGCCAGCAGTTACGCTAAACACGGCCAGCCCCAGCATTTT
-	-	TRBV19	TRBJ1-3	CASSIRTGSGNTIYF	TGTGCCAGTAGTATAAGGACGGGCTCTGGAAACACCATATATTTT
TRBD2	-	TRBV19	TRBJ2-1	CASSLAESSYNEQFF	TGTGCCAGTAGCCTAGCGGAGAGCTCCTACAATGAGCAGTTCTTC
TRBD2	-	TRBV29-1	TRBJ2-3	CSVLAGGRDTQYF	TGCAGCGTGCTGGCGGGGGGACGGGATACGCAGTATTTT
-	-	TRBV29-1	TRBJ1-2	CSVKGGDYGYTF	TGCAGCGTAAAAGGGGGAGACTATGGCTACACCTTC
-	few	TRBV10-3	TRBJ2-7	CAISESGRTGFEQYF	TGTGCCATCAGTGAGTCAGGGAGAACTGGTTTCGAGCAGTACTTC
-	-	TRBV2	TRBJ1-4	CASSESEKLFF	TGTGCCAGCAGTGAAAGTGAAAAACTGTTTTTT
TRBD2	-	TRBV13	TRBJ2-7	CASSLAAGGSYEQYF	TGTGCCAGCAGCTTAGCAGCGGGAGGGTCCTACGAGCAGTACTTC
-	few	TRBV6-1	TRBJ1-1	CASSPSLGTEAFF	TGTGCCAGCAGTCCCAGCTTAGGCACTGAAGCTTTCTTT
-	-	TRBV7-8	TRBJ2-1	CASSPRYEQFF	TGTGCCAGCAGCCCAAGGTATGAGCAGTTCTTC
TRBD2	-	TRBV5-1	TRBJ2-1	CASSRRPSGRGEFSYNEQFF	TGCGCCAGCAGCCGGCGGCCTAGCGGGAGGGGAGAGTTTTCCTACAATGAGCAGTTCTTC
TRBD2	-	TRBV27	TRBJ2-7	CASSERGPYEQYF	TGTGCCAGCAGTGAGCGGGGGCCTTACGAGCAGTACTTC
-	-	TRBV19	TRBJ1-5	CASSGLNQPQHF	TGTGCCAGTAGCGGGCTCAATCAGCCCCAGCATTTT
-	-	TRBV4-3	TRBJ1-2	CASSQGTGQVYYGYTF	TGCGCCAGCAGCCAAGGAACAGGCCAAGTCTACTATGGCTACACCTTC
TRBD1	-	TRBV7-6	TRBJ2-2	CASSFVGTDSNTGELFF	TGTGCCAGCAGCTTCGTCGGGACAGACTCTAACACCGGGGAGCTGTTTTTT
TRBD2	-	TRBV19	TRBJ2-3	CASRHREGMDTQYF	TGTGCCAGTAGGCACCGGGAGGGTATGGATACGCAGTATTTT
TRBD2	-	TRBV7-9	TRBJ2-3	CASSLTSGGTDTQYF	TGTGCCAGCAGCTTAACTAGCGGGGGAACAGATACGCAGTATTTT
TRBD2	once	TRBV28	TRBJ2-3	CASTDGGSTDTQYF	TGTGCCAGCACTGACGGGGGGTCCACAGATACGCAGTATTTT
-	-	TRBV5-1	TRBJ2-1	CASSLESGARNEQFF	TGCGCCAGCAGCTTGGAGTCAGGGGCCAGGAATGAGCAGTTCTTC
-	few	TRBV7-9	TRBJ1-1	CASSPGGTEAFF	TGTGCCAGCAGCCCCGGAGGGACTGAAGCTTTCTTT
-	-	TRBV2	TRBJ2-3	CASTILLTDTQYF	TGTGCCAGCACGATACTTCTCACAGATACGCAGTATTTT
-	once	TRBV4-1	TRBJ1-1	CASSNTPGMNTEAFF	TGCGCCAGCAGCAACACCCCCGGTATGAACACTGAAGCTTTCTTT
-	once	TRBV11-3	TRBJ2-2	CASSLGSGELFF	TGTGCCAGCAGCCTGGGATCCGGGGAGCTGTTTTTT
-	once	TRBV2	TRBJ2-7	CASRIGAEQYF	TGTGCCAGCAGAATAGGGGCCGAGCAGTACTTC
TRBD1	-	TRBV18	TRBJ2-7	CASSTRRDSYEQYF	TGTGCCAGCTCAACACGAAGGGACAGCTACGAGCAGTACTTC
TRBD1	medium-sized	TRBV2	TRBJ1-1	CASTGSRAGGNTEAFF	TGTGCCAGTACTGGATCAAGGGCAGGGGGGAACACTGAAGCTTTCTTT